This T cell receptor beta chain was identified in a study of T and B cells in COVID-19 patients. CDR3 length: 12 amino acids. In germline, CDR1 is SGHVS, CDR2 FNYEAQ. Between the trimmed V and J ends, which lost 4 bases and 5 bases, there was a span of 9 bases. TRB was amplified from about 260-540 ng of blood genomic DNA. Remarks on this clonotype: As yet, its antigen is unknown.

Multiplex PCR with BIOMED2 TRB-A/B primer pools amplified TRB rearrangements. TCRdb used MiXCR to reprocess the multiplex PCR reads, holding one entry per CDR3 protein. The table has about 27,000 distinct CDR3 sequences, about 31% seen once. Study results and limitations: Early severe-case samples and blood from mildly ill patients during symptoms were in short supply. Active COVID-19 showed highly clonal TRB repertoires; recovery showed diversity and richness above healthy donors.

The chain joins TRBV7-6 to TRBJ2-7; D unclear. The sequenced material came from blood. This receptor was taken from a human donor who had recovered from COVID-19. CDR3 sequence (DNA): TGTGCCAGCAGCTACCTATCGGACGAGCAGTACTTC. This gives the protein CASSYLSDEQYF.